This T cell receptor (beta chain) was captured in a study of identical twins. Each CDR3 protein is one row after TCRdb ran MiXCR on the 5' RACE reads. The data show about 300,000 distinct CDR3 sequences, with around an eighth seen just once and 6% to 9% held by the top ten. The germline gives CDR1 DFQATT, CDR2 SNEGSKA (reference sequence). The V end lost 0 bases, the J end lost 5 bases, and 16 bases lay between the germline ends. CDR3 length equals 15 residues. Separately, the same data were catalogued under a study of yellow fever vaccine responses in identical twins.

The chain uses TRBV20-1 and TRBJ1-1; D is ambiguous. The receptor's source is a woman younger than 30 in good health. Source material: CD8+ T cells sorted from blood. CDR3 amino acids: CSARDKVDLGTEAFF. For the CDR3, the DNA is TGCAGTGCTAGAGATAAGGTCGACCTAGGGACTGAAGCTTTCTTT.